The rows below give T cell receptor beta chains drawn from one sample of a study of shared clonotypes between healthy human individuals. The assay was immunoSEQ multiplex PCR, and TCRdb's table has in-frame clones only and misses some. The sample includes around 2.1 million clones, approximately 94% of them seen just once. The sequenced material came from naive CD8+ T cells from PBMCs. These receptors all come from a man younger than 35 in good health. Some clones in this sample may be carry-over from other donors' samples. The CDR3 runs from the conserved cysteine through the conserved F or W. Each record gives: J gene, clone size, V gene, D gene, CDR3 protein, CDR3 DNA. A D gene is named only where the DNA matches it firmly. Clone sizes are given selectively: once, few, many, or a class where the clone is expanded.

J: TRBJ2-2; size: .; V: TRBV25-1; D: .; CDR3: CASSESGNTGELFF; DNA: TGTGCCAGCAGTGAATCCGGGAACACCGGGGAGCTGTTTTTT
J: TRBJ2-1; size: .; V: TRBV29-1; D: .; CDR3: CSVGLPPTDNEQFF; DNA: TGCAGCGTTGGACTTCCGCCTACAGACAATGAGCAGTTCTTC
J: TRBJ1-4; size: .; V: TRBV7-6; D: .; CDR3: CASSLRQAEKLFF; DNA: TGTGCCAGCAGCTTACGTCAGGCTGAAAAACTGTTTTTT
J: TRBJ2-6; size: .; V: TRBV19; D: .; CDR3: CASSVQGSSGANVLTF; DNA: TGTGCCAGTAGTGTACAGGGAAGCTCTGGGGCCAACGTCCTGACTTTC
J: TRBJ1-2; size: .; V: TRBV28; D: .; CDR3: CASSFHPKKTGNYGYTF; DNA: TGTGCCAGCAGTTTCCATCCGAAAAAGACGGGGAACTATGGCTACACCTTC
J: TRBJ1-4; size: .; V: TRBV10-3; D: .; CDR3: CAISESSGDFNEKLFF; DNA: TGTGCCATCAGTGAGTCTTCGGGGGACTTTAATGAAAAACTGTTTTTT
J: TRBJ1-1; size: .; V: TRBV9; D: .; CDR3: CASSPDPLDTEAFF; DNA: TGTGCCAGCAGCCCCGACCCATTGGACACTGAAGCTTTCTTT
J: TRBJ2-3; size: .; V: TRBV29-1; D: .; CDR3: CSLVRDTQYF; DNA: TGCAGCCTGGTCAGGGATACGCAGTATTTT
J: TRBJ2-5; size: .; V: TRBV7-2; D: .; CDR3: CASSLAALWETQYF; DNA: TGTGCCAGCAGCTTAGCCGCGCTTTGGGAGACCCAGTACTTC
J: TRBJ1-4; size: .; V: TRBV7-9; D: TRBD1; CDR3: CASSSGTATNEKLFF; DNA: TGTGCCAGCAGCTCTGGGACAGCAACTAATGAAAAACTGTTTTTT
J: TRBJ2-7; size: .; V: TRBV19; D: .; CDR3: CASSQVRGPYEQYF; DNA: TGTGCCAGTAGTCAAGTACGAGGTCCTTACGAGCAGTACTTC
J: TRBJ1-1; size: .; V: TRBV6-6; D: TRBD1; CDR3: CASRPGTATEAFF; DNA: TGTGCCAGCAGGCCCGGGACAGCCACTGAAGCTTTCTTT
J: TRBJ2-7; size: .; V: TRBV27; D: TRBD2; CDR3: CATRTSGRGSYEQYF; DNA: TGTGCCACACGGACTAGCGGGAGGGGGAGCTACGAGCAGTACTTC
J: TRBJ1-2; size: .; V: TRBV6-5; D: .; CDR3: CASSYAGAPGYGYTF; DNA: TGTGCCAGCAGTTACGCCGGGGCGCCTGGGTATGGCTACACCTTC
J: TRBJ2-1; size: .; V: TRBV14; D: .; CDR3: CASSPGQFSYNEQFF; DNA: TGTGCCAGCAGCCCGGGACAATTCTCCTACAATGAGCAGTTCTTC
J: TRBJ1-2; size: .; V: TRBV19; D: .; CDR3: CASSIVRENYGYTF; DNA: TGTGCCAGTAGTATAGTTCGAGAAAACTATGGCTACACCTTC
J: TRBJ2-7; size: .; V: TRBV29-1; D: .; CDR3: CSVELSSYEQYF; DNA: TGCAGCGTTGAGTTGAGCTCCTACGAGCAGTACTTC
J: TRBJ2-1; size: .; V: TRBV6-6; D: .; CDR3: CASGLARVDEQFF; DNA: TGTGCCAGCGGGCTAGCGAGGGTGGATGAGCAGTTCTTC
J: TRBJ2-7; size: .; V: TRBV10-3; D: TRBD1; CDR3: CAISWTGGVYEQYF; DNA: TGTGCCATCAGCTGGACAGGGGGCGTCTACGAGCAGTACTTC
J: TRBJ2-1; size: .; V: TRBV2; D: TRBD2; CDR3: CASSSVFLAGGLNEQFF; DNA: TGTGCCAGCAGCTCCGTCTTTCTAGCGGGAGGGTTGAATGAGCAGTTCTTC
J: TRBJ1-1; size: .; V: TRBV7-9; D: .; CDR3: CASSLVARGTEAFF; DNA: TGTGCCAGCAGCTTGGTCGCCCGAGGGACTGAAGCTTTCTTT
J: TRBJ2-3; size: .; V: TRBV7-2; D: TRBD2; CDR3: CASSLGTSGSSDTQYF; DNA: TGTGCCAGCAGCCTCGGGACTAGCGGGAGCTCAGATACGCAGTATTTT
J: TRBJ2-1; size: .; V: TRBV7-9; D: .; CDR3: CASSLASGRDEQFF; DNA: TGTGCCAGCAGCTTAGCTAGCGGTAGGGATGAGCAGTTCTTC
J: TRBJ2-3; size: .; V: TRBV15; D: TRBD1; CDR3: CATSRIDAGTGSTDTQYF; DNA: TGTGCCACCAGCAGGATCGATGCCGGGACAGGGTCCACAGATACGCAGTATTTT
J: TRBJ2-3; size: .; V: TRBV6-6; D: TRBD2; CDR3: CASSLESGNTDTQYF; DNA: TGTGCCAGCAGTTTGGAGAGCGGGAACACAGATACGCAGTATTTT
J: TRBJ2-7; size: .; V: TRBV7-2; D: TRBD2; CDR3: CASSLGGWSGDEQYF; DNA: TGTGCCAGCAGCTTGGGAGGGTGGAGTGGTGACGAGCAGTACTTC
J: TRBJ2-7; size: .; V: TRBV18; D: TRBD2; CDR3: CASSPETGTSGRYSYEQYF; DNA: TGTGCCAGCTCACCCGAAACCGGGACTAGCGGGAGGTATTCCTACGAGCAGTACTTC
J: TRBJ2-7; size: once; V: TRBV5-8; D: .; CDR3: CASRTRRGLYEQYF; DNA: TGTGCCAGCAGGACCCGACGGGGGCTCTACGAGCAGTACTTC
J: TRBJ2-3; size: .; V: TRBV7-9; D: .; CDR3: CASSPPYEHPIYRTDTQYF; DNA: TGTGCCAGCAGCCCGCCTTATGAACACCCCATTTATCGCACAGATACGCAGTATTTT
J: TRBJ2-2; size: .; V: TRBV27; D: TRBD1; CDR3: CASRIYGGTVIGELFF; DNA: TGTGCCAGCAGGATTTATGGTGGGACAGTGATCGGGGAGCTGTTTTTT
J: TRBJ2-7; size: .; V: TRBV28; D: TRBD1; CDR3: CASSWRQGSYEQYF; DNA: TGTGCCAGCAGTTGGAGACAGGGCTCCTACGAGCAGTACTTC
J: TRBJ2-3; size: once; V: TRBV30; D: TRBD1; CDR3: CAWSGKVETGANTDTQYF; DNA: TGTGCCTGGAGTGGGAAGGTAGAGACAGGGGCGAACACAGATACGCAGTATTTT
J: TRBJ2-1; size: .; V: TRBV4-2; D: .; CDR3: CASSQVGIEQFF; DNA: TGTGCCAGCAGCCAAGTAGGGATAGAGCAGTTCTTC
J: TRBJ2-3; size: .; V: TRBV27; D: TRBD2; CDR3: CASSLSYGTSVTTDTQYF; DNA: TGTGCCAGCAGTTTATCGTACGGGACTAGCGTCACCACAGATACGCAGTATTTT
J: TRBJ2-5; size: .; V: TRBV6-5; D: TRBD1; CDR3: CASATGVLLETQYF; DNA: TGTGCCAGCGCAACAGGGGTTCTGTTAGAGACCCAGTACTTC
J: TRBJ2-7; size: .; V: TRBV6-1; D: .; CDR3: CATGELEQYF; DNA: TGTGCCACCGGGGAGCTCGAGCAGTACTTC
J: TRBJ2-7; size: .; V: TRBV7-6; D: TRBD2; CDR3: CASSLETSGGLSYEQYF; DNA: TGTGCCAGCAGCTTAGAGACCTCGGGAGGCCTCTCCTACGAGCAGTACTTC
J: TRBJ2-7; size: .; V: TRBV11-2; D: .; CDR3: CASSLYDPPKYEQYF; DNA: TGTGCCAGCAGCTTATATGACCCGCCAAAATACGAGCAGTACTTC
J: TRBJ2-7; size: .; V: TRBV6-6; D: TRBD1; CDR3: CASSYPGTGGPYEQYF; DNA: TGTGCCAGCAGTTACCCCGGGACAGGGGGTCCCTACGAGCAGTACTTC
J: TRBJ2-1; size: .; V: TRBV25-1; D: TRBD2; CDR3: CASGLAGRSNEQFF; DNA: TGTGCCAGCGGTCTAGCGGGACGATCGAATGAGCAGTTCTTC
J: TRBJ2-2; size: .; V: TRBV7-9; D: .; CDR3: CASSVGVAGELFF; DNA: TGTGCCAGCAGCGTGGGGGTCGCCGGGGAGCTGTTTTTT
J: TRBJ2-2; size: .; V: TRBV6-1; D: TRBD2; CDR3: CASSPLRGVPGELFF; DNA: TGTGCCAGCAGCCCGCTCCGGGGGGTCCCCGGGGAGCTGTTTTTT
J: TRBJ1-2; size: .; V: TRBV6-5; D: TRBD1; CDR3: CASSTTGGSDYGYTF; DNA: TGTGCCAGCAGTACCACAGGGGGCTCGGACTATGGCTACACCTTC
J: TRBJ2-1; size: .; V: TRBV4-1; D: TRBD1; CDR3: CASSQTTGAREQFF; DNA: TGCGCCAGCAGCCAAACGACAGGGGCAAGAGAGCAGTTCTTC
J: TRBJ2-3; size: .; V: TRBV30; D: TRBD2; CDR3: CAWSGPSGSTDTQYF; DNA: TGTGCCTGGAGTGGCCCTAGCGGGAGCACAGATACGCAGTATTTT
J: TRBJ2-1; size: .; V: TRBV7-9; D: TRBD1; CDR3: CASSPSGQNYNEQFF; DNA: TGTGCCAGCAGCCCTTCGGGACAGAACTACAATGAGCAGTTCTTC
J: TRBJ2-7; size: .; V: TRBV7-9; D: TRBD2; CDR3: CASSLEGGSSYEQYF; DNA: TGTGCCAGCAGCTTAGAAGGCGGGAGCTCCTACGAGCAGTACTTC
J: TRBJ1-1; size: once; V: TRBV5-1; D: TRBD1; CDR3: CASSWGQHTEAFF; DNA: TGCGCCAGCAGCTGGGGACAGCACACTGAAGCTTTCTTT
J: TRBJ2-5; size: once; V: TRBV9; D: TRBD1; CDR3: CASSGRTGEETQYF; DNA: TGTGCCAGCAGCGGAAGGACAGGGGAAGAGACCCAGTACTTC
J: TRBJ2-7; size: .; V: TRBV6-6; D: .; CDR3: CASSYGGTTYEQYF; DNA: TGTGCCAGCAGTTACGGGGGGACCACCTACGAGCAGTACTTC
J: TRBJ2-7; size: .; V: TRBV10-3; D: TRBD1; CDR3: CAISESGQEDYEQYF; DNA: TGTGCCATCAGTGAGTCGGGACAGGAGGACTACGAGCAGTACTTC
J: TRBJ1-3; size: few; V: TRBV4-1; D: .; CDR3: CASSQVGGSGNTIYF; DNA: TGCGCCAGCAGCCAAGTTGGAGGGTCAGGAAACACCATATATTTT
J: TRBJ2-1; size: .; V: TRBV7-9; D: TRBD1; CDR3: CASTGPGQGWNEQFF; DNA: TGTGCCAGCACCGGCCCGGGACAGGGGTGGAATGAGCAGTTCTTC
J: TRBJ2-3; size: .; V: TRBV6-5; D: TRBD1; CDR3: CASSDTGVTDTQYF; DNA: TGTGCCAGCAGCGATACAGGGGTCACAGATACGCAGTATTTT